The 6 T cell receptor beta chains below come from one sample, sequenced in a study of human T cells and chemical hapten exposure. The time point here: healthy volunteer bleed at 2 weeks. Whole blood, unfractionated, served as the material for total RNA extraction. TCRdb used MiXCR to reprocess the RACE reads, holding one entry per CDR3 protein. The table includes about 31,000 distinct CDR3 sequences, 6.5% to 8.5% detected once. The sequenced material came from whole blood. The receptors come from a human donor in good health. Some clones in this sample may be carry-over from other donors' samples.

This clonotype was detected ten times or more. V and J are TRBV2 and TRBJ2-5; weak D call: TRBD1 (5 bases). V was trimmed by 0 bases and J by 2 bases, leaving 10 bases between them. The germline V gene encodes CDR1 SNHLY and CDR2 FYNNEI. CDR3 size: 15 residues. The CDR3 DNA is TGTGCCAGCAGTGAAGCGCTTCGACAGCAAGAGACCCAGTACTTC. Translation gives CASSEALRQQETQYF.

V is TRBV20-1 and J is TRBJ1-1; 9 nucleotides align to TRBD1. V gave up 0 bases and J gave up 11 bases; unmatched junction bases: 10. The CDR3 length is 14 residues. Germline CDR1 DFQATT, CDR2 SNEGSKA (reference sequence). In DNA, the CDR3 is TGCAGTGCTAGAGATCTTGCGTTGGGACAGGGCGCTTTCTTT. Its protein product is CSARDLALGQGAFF.

This clonotype was detected many times. The chain recombines TRBV27 with TRBJ1-1; D gene unclear. The CDR3 length is 15 residues. From germline, CDR1 is MNHEY and CDR2 SMNVEV (reference sequence). The V end was cut by 2 bases, the J end by 0 bases, with 10 bases between. DNA of the CDR3: TGTGCCAGCAGTTTAAGCGTAGGTATGAACACTGAAGCTTTCTTT. It translates to CASSLSVGMNTEAFF.

This clonotype was detected only a few times. The V gene is TRBV20-1, the J gene TRBJ2-3; 8 nucleotides line up with TRBD2. Germline V lookup: CDR1 DFQATT, CDR2 SNEGSKA (reference sequence). Trimming at V came to 5 bases and at J to 1 base, leaving 8 bases not matched to a gene. The CDR3 loop spans 15 amino acids. The CDR3 is CSAFREGSRTDTQYF. The CDR3 DNA reads as TGCAGTGCTTTTCGGGAGGGGTCACGCACAGATACGCAGTATTTT.

Worth noting for this clonotype: Since a much larger clone is just one base distant, this may be a read error. The V and J genes are TRBV6-6 and TRBJ2-1; 8 bases map to TRBD2. The germline V gene has CDR1 MNHNY and CDR2 SVGAGI (reference sequence). The CDR3 is 15 residues long. Trimming cost V 0 bases and J 4 bases; bases outside gene matches: 2. The CDR3 loop is CASSYSSGSYNEQFF. The CDR3 region has the DNA TGTGCCAGCAGTTACTCGAGCGGGAGTTACAATGAGCAGTTCTTC.

The table lists this clonotype with a few counts. V is TRBV30 and J is TRBJ2-3, with D possibly matching TRBD1 (6 bases). This CDR3 is built from 14 residues. The V end was cut by 2 bases, the J end by 9 bases, with 18 bases between. Germline lookup yields CDR1 GTSNPN and CDR2 SVGIG (reference sequence). The CDR3 DNA reads TGTGCCTGGAGTCTTGGCGGACTCGACAGGACGCAGTATTTT. It specifies CAWSLGGLDRTQYF.